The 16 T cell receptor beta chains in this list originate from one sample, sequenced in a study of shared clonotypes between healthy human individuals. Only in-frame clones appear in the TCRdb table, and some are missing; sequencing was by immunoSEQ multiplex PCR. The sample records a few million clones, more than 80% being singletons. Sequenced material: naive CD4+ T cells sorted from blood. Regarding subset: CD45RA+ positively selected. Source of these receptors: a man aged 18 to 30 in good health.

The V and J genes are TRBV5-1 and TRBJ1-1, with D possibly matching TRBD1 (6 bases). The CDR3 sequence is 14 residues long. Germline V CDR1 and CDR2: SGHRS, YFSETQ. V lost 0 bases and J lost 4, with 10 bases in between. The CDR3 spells CASSLDRVGTEAFF. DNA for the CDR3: TGCGCCAGCAGCTTGGACAGGGTCGGCACTGAAGCTTTCTTT. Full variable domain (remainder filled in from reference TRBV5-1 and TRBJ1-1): KAGVTQTPRYLIKTRGQQVTLSCSPISGHRSVSWYQQTPGQGLQFLFEYFSETQRNKGNFPGRFSGRQFSNSRSEMNVSTLELGDSALYLCASSLDRVGTEAFFGQGTRLTVV.

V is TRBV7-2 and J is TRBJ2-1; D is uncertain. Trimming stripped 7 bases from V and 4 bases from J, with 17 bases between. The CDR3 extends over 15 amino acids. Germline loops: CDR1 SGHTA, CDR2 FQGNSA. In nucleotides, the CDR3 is TGTGCCAGCACTCCCCACGGGCAGACTTACAATGAGCAGTTCTTC. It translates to CASTPHGQTYNEQFF.

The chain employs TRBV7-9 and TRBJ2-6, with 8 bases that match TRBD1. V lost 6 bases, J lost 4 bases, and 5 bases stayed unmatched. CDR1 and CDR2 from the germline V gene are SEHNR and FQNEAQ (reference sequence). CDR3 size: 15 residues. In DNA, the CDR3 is TGTGCCAGCAGAAGGACAGGGACCGGGGCCAACGTCCTGACTTTC. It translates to CASRRTGTGANVLTF.

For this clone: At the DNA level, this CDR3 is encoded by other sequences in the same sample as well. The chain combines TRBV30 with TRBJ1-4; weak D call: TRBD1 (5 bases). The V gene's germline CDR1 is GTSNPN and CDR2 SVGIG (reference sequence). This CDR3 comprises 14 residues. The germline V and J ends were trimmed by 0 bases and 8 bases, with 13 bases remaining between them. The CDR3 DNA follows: TGTGCCTGGAGTGTACCTGGGGCGAACGAAAAACTGTTTTTT. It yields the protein CAWSVPGANEKLFF.

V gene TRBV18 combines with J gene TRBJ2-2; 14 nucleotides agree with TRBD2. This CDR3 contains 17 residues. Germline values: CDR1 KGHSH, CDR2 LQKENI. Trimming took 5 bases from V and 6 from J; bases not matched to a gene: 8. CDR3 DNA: TGTGCCAGCTCAACCGGGACTAGCGGGAGTTTGGCCGGGGAGCTGTTTTTT. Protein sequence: CASSTGTSGSLAGELFF.

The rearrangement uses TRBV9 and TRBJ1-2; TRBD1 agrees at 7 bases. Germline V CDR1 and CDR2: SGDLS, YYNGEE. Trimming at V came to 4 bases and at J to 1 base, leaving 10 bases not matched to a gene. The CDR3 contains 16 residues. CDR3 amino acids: CASSPRQGPLNYGYTF. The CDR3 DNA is TGTGCCAGCAGCCCCCGACAGGGTCCCCTTAACTATGGCTACACCTTC.

The CDR3 DNA is TGTGCCAGCAGCTTAAAATCGGGGTCCTACGAGCAGTACTTC. This gives the protein CASSLKSGSYEQYF. The chain couples TRBV7-8 to TRBJ2-7; perhaps TRBD2 as D (5 bases). This CDR3 is 14 amino acids long. Germline values: CDR1 SGHVS, CDR2 FQNEAQ. Trimming removed 2 bases from V and 1 base from J, with 9 bases in between. Drawing the rest from reference TRBV7-8 and TRBJ2-7, the complete variable domain is GAGVSQSPRYKVAKRGQDVALRCDPISGHVSLFWYQQALGQGPEFLTYFQNEAQLDKSGLPSDRFFAERPEGSVSTLKIQRTQQEDSAVYLCASSLKSGSYEQYFGPGTRLTVT.

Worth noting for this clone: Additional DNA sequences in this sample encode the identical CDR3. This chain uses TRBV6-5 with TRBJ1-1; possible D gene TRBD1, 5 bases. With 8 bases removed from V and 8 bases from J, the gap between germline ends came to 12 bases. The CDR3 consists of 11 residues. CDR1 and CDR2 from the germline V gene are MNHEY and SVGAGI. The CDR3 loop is CASRQGDEAFF. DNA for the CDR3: TGTGCCAGCCGGCAGGGAGACGAAGCTTTCTTT.

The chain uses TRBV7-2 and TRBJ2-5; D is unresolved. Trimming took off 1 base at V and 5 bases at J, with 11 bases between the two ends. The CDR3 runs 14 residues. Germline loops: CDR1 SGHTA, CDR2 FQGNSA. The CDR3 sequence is CASSLVVLGETQYF. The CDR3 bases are TGTGCCAGCAGCTTAGTGGTTCTGGGGGAGACCCAGTACTTC.

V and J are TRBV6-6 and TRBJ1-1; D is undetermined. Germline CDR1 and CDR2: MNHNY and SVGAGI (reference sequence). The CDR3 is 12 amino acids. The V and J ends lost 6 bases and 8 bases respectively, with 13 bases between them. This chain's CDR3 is CASSDPGKEAFF. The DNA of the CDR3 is TGTGCCAGCAGCGACCCCGGGAAAGAAGCTTTCTTT.

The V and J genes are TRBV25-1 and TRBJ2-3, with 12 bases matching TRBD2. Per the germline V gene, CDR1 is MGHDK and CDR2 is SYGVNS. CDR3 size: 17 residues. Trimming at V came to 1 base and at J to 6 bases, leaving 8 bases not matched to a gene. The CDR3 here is CASSESLAGGARDTQYF. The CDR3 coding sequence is TGTGCCAGCAGTGAATCCCTAGCGGGAGGGGCCCGCGATACGCAGTATTTT.

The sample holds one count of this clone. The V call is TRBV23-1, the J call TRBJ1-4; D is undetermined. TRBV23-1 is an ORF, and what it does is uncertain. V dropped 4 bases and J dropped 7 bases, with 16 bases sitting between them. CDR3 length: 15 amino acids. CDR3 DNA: TGCGCCAGCAGTCCCAGACCCCAAGGACGTGAAAAACTGTTTTTT. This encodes CASSPRPQGREKLFF.

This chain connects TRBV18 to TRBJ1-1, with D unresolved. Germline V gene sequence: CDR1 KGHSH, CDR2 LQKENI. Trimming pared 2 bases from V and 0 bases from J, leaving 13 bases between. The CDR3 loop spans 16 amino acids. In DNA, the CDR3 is TGTGCCAGCTCACCAAGGATCGGGGAGATGAACACTGAAGCTTTCTTT. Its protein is CASSPRIGEMNTEAFF.

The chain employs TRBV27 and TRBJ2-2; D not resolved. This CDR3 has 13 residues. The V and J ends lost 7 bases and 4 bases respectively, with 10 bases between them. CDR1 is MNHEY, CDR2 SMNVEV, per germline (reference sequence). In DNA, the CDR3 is TGTGCCAGCAAGCTTGGCCGCACCGGGGAGCTGTTTTTT. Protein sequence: CASKLGRTGELFF.

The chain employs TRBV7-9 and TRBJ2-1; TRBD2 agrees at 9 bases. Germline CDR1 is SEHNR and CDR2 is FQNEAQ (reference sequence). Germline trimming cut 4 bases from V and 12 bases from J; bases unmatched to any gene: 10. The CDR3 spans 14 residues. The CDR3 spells CASSSGLAGSGQFF. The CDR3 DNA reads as TGTGCCAGCAGCTCGGGACTAGCCGGTTCGGGGCAGTTCTTC.

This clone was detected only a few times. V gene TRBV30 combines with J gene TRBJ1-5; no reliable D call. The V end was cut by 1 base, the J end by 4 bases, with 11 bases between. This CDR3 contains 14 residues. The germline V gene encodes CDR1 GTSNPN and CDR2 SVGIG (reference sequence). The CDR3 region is CAWSEAGLNQPQHF. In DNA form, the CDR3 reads TGTGCCTGGAGTGAGGCCGGGCTAAATCAGCCCCAGCATTTT.